This T cell receptor beta chain was observed in a study of shared clonotypes between healthy human individuals. Study-wide background: The people who gave samples were two women and three men aged 18 to 49. Each donor had three CD4 naive, three CD4 memory, two CD8 naive and one CD8 memory plate.

The CDR3 extends over 12 amino acids. Trimming shortened V by 7 bases and J by 3 bases, and 9 bases separated the two germline ends. Germline values: CDR1 LGHNT, CDR2 FRNRAP. This table comes from immunoSEQ multiplex PCR, and its TCRdb copy is limited to in-frame clones, with some not included. The sample carries approximately 250,000 clones, about 69% recorded once. This clone came up a few times. This receptor was identified in a young man in good health. The chain is built from TRBV12-5 and TRBJ2-5, with D perhaps matching TRBD2 (6 bases). The specimen sequenced was memory CD4+ T cells sorted from blood. Specified subset: CD45RA-negative fraction. The CDR3 coding sequence is TGTGCTAGTGCCGAGCGGGAAGAGACCCAGTACTTC. Amino acids: CASAEREETQYF. Together with reference TRBV12-5 and TRBJ2-5, the CDR3 gives the full variable domain: DARVTQTPRHKVTEMGQEVTMRCQPILGHNTVFWYRQTMMQGLELLAYFRNRAPLDDSGMPKDRFSAEMPDATLATLKIQPSEPRDSAVYFCASAEREETQYFGPGTRLLVL.